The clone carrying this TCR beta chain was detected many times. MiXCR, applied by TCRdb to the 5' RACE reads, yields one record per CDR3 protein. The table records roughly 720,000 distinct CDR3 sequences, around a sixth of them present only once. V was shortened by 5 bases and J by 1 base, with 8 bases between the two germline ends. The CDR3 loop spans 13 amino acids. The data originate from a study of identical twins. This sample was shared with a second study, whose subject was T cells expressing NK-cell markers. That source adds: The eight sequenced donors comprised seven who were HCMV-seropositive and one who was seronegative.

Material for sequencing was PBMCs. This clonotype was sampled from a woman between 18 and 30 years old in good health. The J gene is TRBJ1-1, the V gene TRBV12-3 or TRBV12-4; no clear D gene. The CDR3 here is CASSLNPNTEAFF. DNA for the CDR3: TGTGCCAGCAGTCTAAACCCGAACACTGAAGCTTTCTTT.